The next 23 T cell receptor beta chains were all read from a single sample in a study of T cells in Graves' hyperthyroidism and ophthalmopathy. RNA transcripts gave rise to amplified TCR beta CDR3 regions. In the first-round RT-PCR of the TCR CDR3, the HTBI primer set was used. From the multiplex PCR reads, TCRdb called clonotypes with MiXCR, one entry per CDR3 protein. The profile shows nearly 600,000 distinct CDR3 sequences, more than 11% of them singletons. The material sequenced was blood. The receptors come from a woman aged 30 to 39 with Graves' hyperthyroidism that later progressed to Graves' ophthalmopathy.

About this clonotype itself: One base away lies a much larger clone, so this may be a sequencing read error. The chain employs TRBV7-2 and TRBJ2-1; 7 positions agree with TRBD2. This CDR3 comprises 12 residues. Germline values: CDR1 SGHTA, CDR2 FQGNSA. The CDR3 DNA is TGTGCCGAGGGGACTACTGACAATGAGCGGTTCTTC. Residues: CAEGTTDNERFF.

The rearrangement joins TRBV13 to TRBJ2-1, with TRBD2 matching 8 bases. This CDR3 has 11 residues. The junction had 5 bases not matched to a gene; V was cut back by 3 bases and J by 16 bases. Looked up from germline, CDR1 is PRHDT and CDR2 is FYEKMQ (reference sequence). CDR3 DNA sequence: TGTGCCAGCAGCTTTGGACTAGCCACTTTCTTC. Translated, it gives CASSFGLATFF.

This clonotype was seen ten or more times. The V gene is TRBV27, the J gene TRBJ2-7; D is uncertain. Germline CDR1 reads MNHEY; CDR2 reads SMNVEV (reference sequence). The CDR3 covers 13 residues. V lost 0 bases, J lost 3 bases, and 6 bases lay in between. CDR3 amino acids: CASSLSANYEQYF. CDR3 in DNA: TGTGCCAGCAGTTTATCGGCTAACTACGAGCAGTACTTC.

This clonotype was seen repeatedly, ten times or more. The chain has TRBV3-1 and TRBJ2-2, with 12 nucleotides matching TRBD2. The CDR3 is 16 residues long. The germline V gene has CDR1 LGHDT and CDR2 YNNKEL (reference sequence). Losses at the gene ends were 8 bases for V and 3 bases for J; bases not matched to a gene: 7. The CDR3 sequence is CASRRLAGGDTGELFF. The DNA of the CDR3 is TGTGCCAGCCGACGCCTAGCGGGAGGGGACACCGGGGAGCTGTTTTTT. The full variable domain, in which reference TRBV3-1 and TRBJ2-2 provide the parts outside the CDR3, is DTAVSQTPKYLVTQMGNDKSIKCEQNLGHDTMYWYKQDSKKFLKIMFSYNNKELIINETVPNRFSPKSPDKAHLNLHINSLELGDSAVYFCASRRLAGGDTGELFFGEGSRLTVL.

This clonotype was observed at least ten times. This rearrangement joins TRBV25-1 to TRBJ1-1; 7 nucleotides line up with TRBD1. CDR1 MGHDK and CDR2 SYGVNS come from the germline V gene. There are 17 residues in the CDR3. Trimming cost V 1 base and J 5 bases; bases outside gene matches: 13. CDR3 protein: CASSESGDSILMTEAFF. DNA for the CDR3: TGTGCCAGCAGTGAATCCGGGGACAGCATATTAATGACTGAAGCTTTCTTT.

This clonotype was recorded many times. This chain uses TRBV27 with TRBJ2-5; 8 nucleotides line up with TRBD1. V dropped 5 bases and J dropped 5; count of bases not matched to a gene: 4. CDR1 and CDR2 from the germline V gene are MNHEY and SMNVEV (reference sequence). This CDR3 is 13 amino acids long. The CDR3 sequence is CASSVNRGETQYF. In nucleotides, the CDR3 is TGTGCCAGCAGTGTAAACAGGGGGGAGACCCAGTACTTC.

This clonotype has at least ten counts. The chain is built from TRBV12-3 or TRBV12-4 and TRBJ1-2; D remains unclear. This CDR3 has 12 residues. V dropped 5 bases and J dropped 7 bases, with 11 bases sitting between them. The CDR3 protein is CASSEGQPGYTF. In DNA form, the CDR3 reads TGTGCCAGCAGTGAAGGGCAGCCTGGCTACACCTTC.

For this clonotype: A read error is possible here, since a much larger clone lies one base away. The CDR3 DNA follows: TGCAGTGCCGCGAAACCCCGGCAGGTCCCAGCGGGGTTAAAAGAGACCCAGTACTTC. This gives the protein CSAAKPRQVPAGLKETQYF. J is TRBJ2-5 and V is TRBV20-1; 7 bases agree with TRBD2. V shed 6 bases and J 3 bases; nucleotides not matched to a gene: 25. This CDR3 contains 19 residues. Germline assignment: CDR1 DFQATT and CDR2 SNEGSKA (reference sequence).

This clonotype was found once. The chain uses TRBV11-2 and TRBJ2-7, with D perhaps given as TRBD1 or TRBD2 (5 bases each). V lost 3 bases, J lost 3 bases, and 15 bases lay in between. Germline loops: CDR1 SGHAT, CDR2 FQNNGV. The CDR3 consists of 15 residues. The CDR3 region is CASSLGPVGGYEQYF. The CDR3 nucleotides read TGTGCCAGCAGCTTGGGGCCCGTTGGGGGCTACGAGCAGTACTTC.

In its sample, this clonotype was seen many times. The chain employs TRBV29-1 and TRBJ1-5; perhaps TRBD1 as D (6 bases). Looked up from germline, CDR1 is SQVTM and CDR2 is ANQGSEA. The CDR3 is 14 residues long. Deletions cut 6 bases from V and 0 bases from J, with 12 bases between. The CDR3 nucleotides are TGCAGCGTGACAGGAGCCGATAGCAATCAGCCCCAGCATTTT. It encodes CSVTGADSNQPQHF.

This clonotype was counted ten times or more. The chain couples TRBV19 to TRBJ2-7; TRBD2 is a possible D gene (5 bases). Germline-derived CDR1 and CDR2 are LNHDA and SQIVND (reference sequence). The CDR3 runs 14 residues. Trimming left V 1 base short and J 3 bases short, with 10 bases between. The CDR3 is CASSIGAEGYEQYF. The CDR3 DNA reads as TGTGCCAGTAGTATAGGGGCCGAGGGCTACGAGCAGTACTTC.

The sample holds a few counts of this clonotype. This chain links TRBV7-9 with TRBJ2-5; D remains ambiguous. The length of the CDR3 is 16 residues. Trimming took 2 bases from V and 2 from J, leaving 15 bases between them. The V gene's germline CDR1 is SEHNR and CDR2 FQNEAQ (reference sequence). The CDR3 bases are TGTGCCAGCAGCTTAATCCCAGCCAGCGCTCAAGAGACCCAGTACTTC. Its translation is CASSLIPASAQETQYF.

This clonotype was detected a few times. The genes are TRBV2 and TRBJ2-1; perhaps TRBD2 as D (6 bases). The CDR3 is 11 amino acids. CDR1 is SNHLY, CDR2 FYNNEI, per germline. The V gene lost 6 bases and the J gene lost 10 bases, with 10 bases spanning the gap. CDR3 DNA sequence: TGTGCCAGCAGCTCGGCGGGGGAGCAGTTCTTC. Protein: CASSSAGEQFF.

This clonotype was recorded at least ten times. The V call is TRBV2, the J call TRBJ1-1; tentatively, D is TRBD1 (5 bases). CDR3 length: 14 amino acids. V was shortened by 10 bases and J by 3 bases, with 18 bases between the two germline ends. CDR1 SNHLY and CDR2 FYNNEI come from the germline V gene. The CDR3 sequence is CANGGVPVDTEAFF. DNA of the CDR3: TGTGCCAATGGGGGGGTTCCAGTGGACACTGAAGCTTTCTTT.

This clonotype was seen a few times. The chain has TRBV19 and TRBJ1-4; 10 bases match TRBD1. Germline CDR1 is LNHDA and CDR2 is SQIVND (reference sequence). The CDR3 loop spans 15 amino acids. Germline trimming cut 4 bases from V and 5 bases from J; bases unmatched to any gene: 4. Here the CDR3 reads CASSTGQGINEKLFF. The DNA of the CDR3 is TGTGCCAGTAGTACGGGACAGGGGATCAATGAAAAACTGTTTTTT.

This clonotype was counted at least ten times. The chain links TRBV10-1 to TRBJ2-2; 11 bases are shared with TRBD1. This CDR3 has 15 residues. V gave up 8 bases and J gave up 1 base; unmatched junction bases: 3. The germline V gene encodes CDR1 WNHNN and CDR2 SYGVQD (reference sequence). CDR3 DNA: TGCGCCAGCGGACAGGGGGCGAGGAACACCGGGGAGCTGTTTTTT. Protein product: CASGQGARNTGELFF.

This rearrangement joins TRBV6-2 or TRBV6-3 to TRBJ2-6, with D possibly TRBD1 on 6 matching bases. The CDR3 length is 16 residues. Germline V gene data show CDR1 as MNHEY and CDR2 as SVGEGT. V gave up 6 bases and J gave up 2 bases, with 14 bases separating them. In DNA form, the CDR3 reads TGTGCCAGCAGAACGGACAGACCTCCTGGGGCCAACGTCCTGACTTTC. This encodes CASRTDRPPGANVLTF.

CDR3 DNA sequence: TGCAGTGCTACCGACGGGTTCAAAAACATTCAGTACTTC. It yields the protein CSATDGFKNIQYF. The chain uses TRBV20-1 and TRBJ2-4; D is unresolved. This CDR3 contains 13 residues. The V gene's germline CDR1 is DFQATT and CDR2 SNEGSKA (reference sequence). With 4 bases removed from V and 3 bases from J, the gap between germline ends came to 10 bases.

This clonotype was seen many times. V gene TRBV30 combines with J gene TRBJ2-7; TRBD1 matches at 7 bases. CDR3 size: 14 residues. V gave up 4 bases and J gave up 3 bases; unmatched junction bases: 9. Germline CDR1 reads GTSNPN; CDR2 reads SVGIG (reference sequence). Written as DNA, the CDR3 is TGTGCCTGGAAGAGGACAGGTATCCTCTACGAGCAGTACTTC. This gives the protein CAWKRTGILYEQYF.

The table lists this clonotype with many counts. V and J are TRBV9 and TRBJ2-2; 11 nucleotides line up with TRBD2. This CDR3 is 16 amino acids long. Germline trimming cut 4 bases from V and 4 bases from J; bases unmatched to any gene: 6. CDR1 SGDLS and CDR2 YYNGEE come from the germline V gene. The DNA of the CDR3 is TGTGCCAGCAGCCCAACACTAGCGGGGGCCACCGGGGAGCTGTTTTTT. This sequence encodes CASSPTLAGATGELFF.

V gene TRBV6-1 combines with J gene TRBJ2-5; TRBD1 matches 7 bases. Germline V gene data show CDR1 as MNHNS and CDR2 as SASEGT. The CDR3 sequence is 16 residues long. J lost 1 base, V lost 3 bases, and 8 bases had no gene match. This CDR3 reads CASSEAKTGFQETQYF. As DNA, the CDR3 is TGTGCCAGCAGTGAGGCAAAGACAGGGTTCCAAGAGACCCAGTACTTC.

The table lists this clonotype with many counts. This chain joins TRBV9 and TRBJ2-3; a possible D gene is TRBD1 (5 bases). V was pared by 6 bases and J by 0 bases, with 14 bases between. Germline lookup yields CDR1 SGDLS and CDR2 YYNGEE. The CDR3 consists of 15 residues. Here the CDR3 DNA reads TGTGCCAGCACTGACCGGACATCTAGCACAGATACGCAGTATTTT. This gives the protein CASTDRTSSTDTQYF.

CDR3 residues: CSVLGGDEQYF. CDR3 sequence (DNA): TGCAGCGTATTGGGAGGGGACGAGCAGTACTTC. V and J are TRBV29-1 and TRBJ2-7; 7 nucleotides align to TRBD2. Trimming took 6 bases from V and 5 from J; bases not matched to a gene: 4. Per germline, CDR1 SQVTM and CDR2 ANQGSEA. This CDR3 has 11 amino acids.